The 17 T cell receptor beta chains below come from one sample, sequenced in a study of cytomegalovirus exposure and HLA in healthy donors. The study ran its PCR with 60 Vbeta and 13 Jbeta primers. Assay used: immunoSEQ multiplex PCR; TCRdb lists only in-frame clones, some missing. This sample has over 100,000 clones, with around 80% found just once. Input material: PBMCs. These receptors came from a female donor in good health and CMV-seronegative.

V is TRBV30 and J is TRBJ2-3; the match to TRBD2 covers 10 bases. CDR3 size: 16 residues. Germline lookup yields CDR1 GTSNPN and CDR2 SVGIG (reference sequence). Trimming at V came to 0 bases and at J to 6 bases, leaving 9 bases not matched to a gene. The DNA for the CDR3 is TGTGCCTGGAGTGTAGCTAGCGGGAGATCAGCCGATACGCAGTATTTT. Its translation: CAWSVASGRSADTQYF. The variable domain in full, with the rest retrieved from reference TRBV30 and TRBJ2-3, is SQTIHQWPATLVQPVGSPLSLECTVEGTSNPNLYWYRQAAGRGLQLLFYSVGIGQISSEVPQNLSASRPQDRQFILSSKKLLLSDSGFYLCAWSVASGRSADTQYFGPGTRLTVL.

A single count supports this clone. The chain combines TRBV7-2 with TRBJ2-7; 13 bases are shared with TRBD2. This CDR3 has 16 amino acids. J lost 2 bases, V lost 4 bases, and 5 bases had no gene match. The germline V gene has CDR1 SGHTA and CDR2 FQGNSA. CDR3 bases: TGTGCCAGCAGCTCAATAGGACTAGCGGGAGCCTACGAGCAGTACTTC. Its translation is CASSSIGLAGAYEQYF.

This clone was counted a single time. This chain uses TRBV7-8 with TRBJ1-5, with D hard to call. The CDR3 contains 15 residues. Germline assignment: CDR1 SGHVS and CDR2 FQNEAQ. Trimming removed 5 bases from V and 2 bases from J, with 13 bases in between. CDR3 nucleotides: TGTGCCAGCAGCCCCTCGCCAGTCGGCAATCAGCCCCAGCATTTT. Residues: CASSPSPVGNQPQHF.

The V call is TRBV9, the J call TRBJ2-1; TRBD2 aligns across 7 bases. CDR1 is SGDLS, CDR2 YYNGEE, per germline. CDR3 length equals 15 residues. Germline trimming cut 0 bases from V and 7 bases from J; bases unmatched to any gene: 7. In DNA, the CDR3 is TGTGCCAGCAGCGTAGCAGGCGGGAGAGATAATGAGCAGTTCTTC. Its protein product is CASSVAGGRDNEQFF.

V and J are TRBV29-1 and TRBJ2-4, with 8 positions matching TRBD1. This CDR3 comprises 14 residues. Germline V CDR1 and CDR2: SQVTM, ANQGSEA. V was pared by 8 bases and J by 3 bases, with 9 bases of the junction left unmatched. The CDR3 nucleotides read TGCAGCATGTCCCGGACAGGGTTCAAAAACATTCAGTACTTC. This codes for CSMSRTGFKNIQYF. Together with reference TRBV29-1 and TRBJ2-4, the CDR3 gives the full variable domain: SAVISQKPSRDICQRGTSLTIQCQVDSQVTMMFWYRQQPGQSLTLIATANQGSEATYESGFVIDKFPISRPNLTFSTLTVSNMSPEDSSIYLCSMSRTGFKNIQYFGAGTRLSVL.

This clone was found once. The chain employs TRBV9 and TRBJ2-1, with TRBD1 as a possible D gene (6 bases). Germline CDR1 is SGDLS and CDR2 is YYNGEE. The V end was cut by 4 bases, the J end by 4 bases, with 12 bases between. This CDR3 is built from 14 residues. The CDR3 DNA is TGTGCCAGCAGCACCCGGGACACTTACAATGAGCAGTTCTTC. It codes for CASSTRDTYNEQFF.

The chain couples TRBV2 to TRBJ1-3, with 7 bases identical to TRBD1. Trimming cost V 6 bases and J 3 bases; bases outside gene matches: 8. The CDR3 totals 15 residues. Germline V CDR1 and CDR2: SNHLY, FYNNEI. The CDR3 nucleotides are TGTGCCAGCAGCGAACAGGGGAATCGTGGAAACACCATATATTTT. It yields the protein CASSEQGNRGNTIYF.

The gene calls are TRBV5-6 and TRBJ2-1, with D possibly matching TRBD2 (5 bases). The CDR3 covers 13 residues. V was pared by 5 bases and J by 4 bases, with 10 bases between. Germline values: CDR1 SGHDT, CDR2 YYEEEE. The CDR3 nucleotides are TGTGCCAGCAGTCCGACTACATACAATGAGCAGTTCTTC. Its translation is CASSPTTYNEQFF.

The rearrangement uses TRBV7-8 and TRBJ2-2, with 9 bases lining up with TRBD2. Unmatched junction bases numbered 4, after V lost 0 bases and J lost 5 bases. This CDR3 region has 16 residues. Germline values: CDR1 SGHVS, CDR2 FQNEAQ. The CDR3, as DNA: TGTGCCAGCAGCTTAGCCCCAGCGGGAGGTACCGGGGAGCTGTTTTTT. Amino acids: CASSLAPAGGTGELFF.

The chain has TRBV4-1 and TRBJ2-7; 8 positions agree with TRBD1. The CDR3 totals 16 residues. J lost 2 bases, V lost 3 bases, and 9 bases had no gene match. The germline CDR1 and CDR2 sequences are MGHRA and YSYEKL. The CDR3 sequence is CASSHNTGGRPYEQYF. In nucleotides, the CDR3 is TGCGCCAGCAGCCATAATACAGGGGGAAGACCCTACGAGCAGTACTTC.

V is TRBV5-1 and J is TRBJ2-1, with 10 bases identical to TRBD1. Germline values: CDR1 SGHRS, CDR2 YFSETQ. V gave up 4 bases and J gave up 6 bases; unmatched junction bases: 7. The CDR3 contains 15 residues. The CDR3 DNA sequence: TGCGCCAGCAGCCCCGGACAGGGGGTGGTCAATGAGCAGTTCTTC. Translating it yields CASSPGQGVVNEQFF.

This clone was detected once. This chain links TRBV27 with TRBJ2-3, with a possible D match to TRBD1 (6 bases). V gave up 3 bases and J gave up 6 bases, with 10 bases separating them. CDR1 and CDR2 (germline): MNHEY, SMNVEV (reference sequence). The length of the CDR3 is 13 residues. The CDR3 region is CASSLTGEDTQYF. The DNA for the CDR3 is TGTGCCAGCAGTTTGACAGGCGAGGATACGCAGTATTTT.

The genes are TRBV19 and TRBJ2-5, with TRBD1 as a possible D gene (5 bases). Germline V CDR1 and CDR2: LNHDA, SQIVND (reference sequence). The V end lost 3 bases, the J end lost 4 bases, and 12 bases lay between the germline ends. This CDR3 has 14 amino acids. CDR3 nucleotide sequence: TGTGCCAGTAGTATTGGTGGGGCCAGAGAGACCCAGTACTTC. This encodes CASSIGGARETQYF.

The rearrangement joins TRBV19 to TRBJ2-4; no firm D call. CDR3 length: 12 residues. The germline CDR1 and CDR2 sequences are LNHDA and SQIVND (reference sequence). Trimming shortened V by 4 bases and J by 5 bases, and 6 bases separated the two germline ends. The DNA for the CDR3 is TGTGCCAGTAGTACCCAGGAAAACATTCAGTACTTC. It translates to CASSTQENIQYF.

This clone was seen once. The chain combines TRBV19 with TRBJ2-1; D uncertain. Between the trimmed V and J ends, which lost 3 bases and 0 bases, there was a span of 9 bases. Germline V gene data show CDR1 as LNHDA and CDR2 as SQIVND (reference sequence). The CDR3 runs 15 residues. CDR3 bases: TGTGCCAGTAGTATTGGGCAGATCTCCTACAATGAGCAGTTCTTC. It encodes CASSIGQISYNEQFF.

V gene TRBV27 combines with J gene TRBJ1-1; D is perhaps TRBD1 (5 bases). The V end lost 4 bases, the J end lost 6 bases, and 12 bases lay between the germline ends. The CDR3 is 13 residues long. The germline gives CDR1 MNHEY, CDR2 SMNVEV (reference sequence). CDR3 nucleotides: TGTGCCAGCAGTTCGAGACAGAGAGCTGAAGCTTTCTTT. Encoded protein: CASSSRQRAEAFF.

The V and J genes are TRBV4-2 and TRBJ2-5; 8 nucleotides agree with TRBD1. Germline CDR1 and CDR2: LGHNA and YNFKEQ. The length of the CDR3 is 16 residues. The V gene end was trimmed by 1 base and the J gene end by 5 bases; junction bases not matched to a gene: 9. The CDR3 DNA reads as TGTGCCAGCAGCCAAGTCCAGGGGGCCGTGGTGGAGACCCAGTACTTC. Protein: CASSQVQGAVVETQYF.